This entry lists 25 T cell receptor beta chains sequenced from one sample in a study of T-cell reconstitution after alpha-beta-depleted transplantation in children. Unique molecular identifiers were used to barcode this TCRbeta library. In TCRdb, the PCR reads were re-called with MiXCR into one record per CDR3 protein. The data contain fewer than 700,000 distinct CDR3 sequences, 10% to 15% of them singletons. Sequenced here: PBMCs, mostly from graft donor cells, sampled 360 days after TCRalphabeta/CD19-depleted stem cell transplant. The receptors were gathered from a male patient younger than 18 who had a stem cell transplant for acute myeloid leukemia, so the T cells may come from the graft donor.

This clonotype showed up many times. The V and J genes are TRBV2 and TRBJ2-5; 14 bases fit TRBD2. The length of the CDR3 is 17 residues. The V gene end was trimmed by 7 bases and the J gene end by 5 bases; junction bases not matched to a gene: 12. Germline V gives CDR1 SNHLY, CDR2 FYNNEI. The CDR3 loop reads CASTSGLAGVVGETQYF. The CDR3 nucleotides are TGTGCCAGCACCTCGGGACTAGCGGGAGTAGTGGGGGAGACCCAGTACTTC.

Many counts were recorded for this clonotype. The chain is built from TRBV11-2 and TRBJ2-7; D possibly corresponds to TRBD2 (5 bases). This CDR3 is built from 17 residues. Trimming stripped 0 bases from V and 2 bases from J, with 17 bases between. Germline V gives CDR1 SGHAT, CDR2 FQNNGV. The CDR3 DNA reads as TGTGCCAGCAGCTTAGATGCGGCGGGCCTCACCCCCTACGAGCAGTACTTC. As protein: CASSLDAAGLTPYEQYF.

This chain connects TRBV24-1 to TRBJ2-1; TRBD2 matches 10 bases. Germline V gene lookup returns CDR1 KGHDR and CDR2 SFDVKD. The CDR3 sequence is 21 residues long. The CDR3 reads CAASDLGGSAGGPKSYNEQFF. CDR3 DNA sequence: TGTGCGGCCAGTGATTTAGGAGGGTCAGCGGGAGGGCCCAAAAGCTACAATGAGCAGTTCTTC.

DNA for the CDR3: TGTGCCTTGGGACAGCTGGAAGCTTTCTTT. This gives the protein CALGQLEAFF. V gene TRBV30 combines with J gene TRBJ1-1, with TRBD1 identical over 7 bases. Germline lookup yields CDR1 GTSNPN and CDR2 SVGIG (reference sequence). Trimming cost V 7 bases and J 8 bases; bases outside gene matches: 4. The CDR3 runs to 10 residues.

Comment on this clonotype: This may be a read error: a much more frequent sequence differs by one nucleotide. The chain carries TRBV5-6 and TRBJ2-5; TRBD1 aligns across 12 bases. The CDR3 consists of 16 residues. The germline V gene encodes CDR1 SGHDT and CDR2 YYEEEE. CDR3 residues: CASSQLPGQGAETRYF. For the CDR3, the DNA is TGTGCCAGCAGCCAACTTCCGGGACAGGGGGCTGAGACCCGGTACTTC.

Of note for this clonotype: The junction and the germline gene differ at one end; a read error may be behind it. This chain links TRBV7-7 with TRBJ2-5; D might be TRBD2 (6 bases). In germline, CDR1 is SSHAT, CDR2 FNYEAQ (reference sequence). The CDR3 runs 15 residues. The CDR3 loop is CASSLERAPIGTQYF. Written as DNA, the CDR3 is TGTGCTAGCAGCTTAGAGCGGGCGCCCATAGGGACCCAGTACTTC.

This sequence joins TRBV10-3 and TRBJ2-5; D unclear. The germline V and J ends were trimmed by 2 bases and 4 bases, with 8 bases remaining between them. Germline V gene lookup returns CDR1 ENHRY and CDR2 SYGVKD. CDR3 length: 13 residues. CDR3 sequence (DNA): TGTGCCATCAGTGAGGCCCCCATAGAGACCCAGTACTTC. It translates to CAISEAPIETQYF.

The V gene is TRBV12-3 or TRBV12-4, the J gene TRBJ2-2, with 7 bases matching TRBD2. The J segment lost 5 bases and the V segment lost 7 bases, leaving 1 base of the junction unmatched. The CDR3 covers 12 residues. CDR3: CASNSGTGELFF. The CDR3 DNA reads TGTGCCAGCAATAGCGGGACCGGGGAGCTGTTTTTT.

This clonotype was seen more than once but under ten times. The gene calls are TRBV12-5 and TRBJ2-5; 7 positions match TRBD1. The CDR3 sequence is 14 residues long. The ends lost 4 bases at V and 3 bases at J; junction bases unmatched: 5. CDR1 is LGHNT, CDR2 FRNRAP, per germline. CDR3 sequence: CASGSGQAEETQYF. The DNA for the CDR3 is TGTGCTAGTGGTTCAGGACAGGCGGAAGAGACCCAGTACTTC.

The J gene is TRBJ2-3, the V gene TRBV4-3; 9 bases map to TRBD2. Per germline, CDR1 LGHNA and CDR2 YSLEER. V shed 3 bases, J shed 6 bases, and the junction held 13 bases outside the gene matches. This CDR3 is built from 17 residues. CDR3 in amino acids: CASSQRSGAGGGDTQYF. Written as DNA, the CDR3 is TGCGCCAGCAGCCAGAGATCAGGAGCGGGAGGAGGGGATACGCAGTATTTT.

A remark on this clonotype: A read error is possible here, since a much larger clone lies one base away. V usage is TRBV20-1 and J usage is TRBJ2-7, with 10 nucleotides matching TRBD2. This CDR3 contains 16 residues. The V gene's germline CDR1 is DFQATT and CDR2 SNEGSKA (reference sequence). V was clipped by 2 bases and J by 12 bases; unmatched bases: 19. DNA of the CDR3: TGCAGTGCTAGATCCACCCAGCTAGCGGGAGAGCCTGGTCGGTACTTC. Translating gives CSARSTQLAGEPGRYF.

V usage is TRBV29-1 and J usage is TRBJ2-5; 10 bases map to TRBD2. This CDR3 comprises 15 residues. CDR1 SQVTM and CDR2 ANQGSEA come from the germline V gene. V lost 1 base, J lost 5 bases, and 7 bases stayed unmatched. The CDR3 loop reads CSVEVSGRAGETQYF. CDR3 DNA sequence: TGCAGCGTTGAAGTGAGCGGGAGGGCCGGGGAGACCCAGTACTTC.

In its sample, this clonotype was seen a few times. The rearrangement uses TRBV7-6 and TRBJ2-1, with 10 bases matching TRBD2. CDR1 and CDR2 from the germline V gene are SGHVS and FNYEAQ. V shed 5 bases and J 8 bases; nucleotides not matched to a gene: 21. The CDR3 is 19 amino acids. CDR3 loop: CASSATLAGVLIGYHEQFF. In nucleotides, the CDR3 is TGTGCCAGCAGCGCTACCCTAGCGGGAGTGTTGATCGGGTATCATGAGCAGTTCTTC.

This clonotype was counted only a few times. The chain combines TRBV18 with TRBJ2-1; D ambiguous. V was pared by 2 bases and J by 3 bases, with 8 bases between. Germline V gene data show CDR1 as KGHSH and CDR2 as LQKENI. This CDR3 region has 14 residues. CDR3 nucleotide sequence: TGTGCCAGCTCACCAATGGCGAGCTACAATGAGCAGTTCTTC. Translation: CASSPMASYNEQFF.

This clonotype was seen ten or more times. The CDR3 sequence is CSVVRLGTQYF. The CDR3 DNA is TGCAGCGTTGTTAGGTTGGGGACCCAGTACTTC. The rearrangement links TRBV29-1 to TRBJ2-5, with no clear D. Trimming shortened V by 4 bases and J by 7 bases, and 10 bases separated the two germline ends. The CDR3 is 11 residues long. Germline CDR1 SQVTM, CDR2 ANQGSEA.

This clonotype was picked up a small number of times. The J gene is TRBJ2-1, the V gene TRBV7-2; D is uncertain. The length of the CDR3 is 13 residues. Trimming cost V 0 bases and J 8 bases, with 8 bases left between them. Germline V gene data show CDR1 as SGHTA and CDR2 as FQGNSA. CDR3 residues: CASSLAPPHEQFF. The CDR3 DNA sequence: TGTGCCAGCAGCTTAGCCCCCCCGCATGAGCAGTTCTTC.

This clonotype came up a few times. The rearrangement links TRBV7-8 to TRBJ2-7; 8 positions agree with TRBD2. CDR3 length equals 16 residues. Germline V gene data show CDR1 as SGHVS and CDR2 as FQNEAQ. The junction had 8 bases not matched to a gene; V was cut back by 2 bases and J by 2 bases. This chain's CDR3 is CASSLLAGQFAYEQYF. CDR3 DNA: TGTGCCAGCAGCTTACTAGCGGGCCAGTTCGCCTACGAGCAGTACTTC.

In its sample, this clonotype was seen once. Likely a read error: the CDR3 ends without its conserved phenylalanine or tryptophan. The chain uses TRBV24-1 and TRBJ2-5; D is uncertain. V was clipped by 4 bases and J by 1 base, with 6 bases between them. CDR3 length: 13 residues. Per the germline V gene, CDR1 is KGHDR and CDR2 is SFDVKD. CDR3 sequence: CATSESRQETQYS. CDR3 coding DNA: TGTGCCACCAGTGAGAGTCGCCAAGAGACCCAGTACTCC.

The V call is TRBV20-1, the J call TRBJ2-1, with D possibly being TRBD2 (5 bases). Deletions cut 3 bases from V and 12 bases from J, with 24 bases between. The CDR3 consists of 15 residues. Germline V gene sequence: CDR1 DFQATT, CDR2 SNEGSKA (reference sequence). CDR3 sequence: CSASWRMEAVIRQFF. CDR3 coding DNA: TGCAGTGCTAGTTGGCGGATGGAGGCCGTGATCCGGCAGTTCTTC.

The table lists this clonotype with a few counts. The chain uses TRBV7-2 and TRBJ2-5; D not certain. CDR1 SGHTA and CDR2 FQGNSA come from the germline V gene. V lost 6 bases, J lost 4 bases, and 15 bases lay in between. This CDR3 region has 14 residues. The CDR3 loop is CASRFDILGETQYF. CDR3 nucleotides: TGTGCCAGCAGGTTCGACATTTTAGGAGAGACCCAGTACTTC.

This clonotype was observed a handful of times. CDR3 amino acids: CASSQGVTRELFF. The CDR3 coding sequence is TGCGCCAGCAGCCAAGGCGTGACCAGGGAGCTGTTTTTT. J is TRBJ2-2 and V is TRBV4-3; D ambiguous. The CDR3 loop spans 13 amino acids. V shed 1 base and J shed 9 bases, with 9 bases lying between them. CDR1 and CDR2 from the germline V gene are LGHNA and YSLEER.

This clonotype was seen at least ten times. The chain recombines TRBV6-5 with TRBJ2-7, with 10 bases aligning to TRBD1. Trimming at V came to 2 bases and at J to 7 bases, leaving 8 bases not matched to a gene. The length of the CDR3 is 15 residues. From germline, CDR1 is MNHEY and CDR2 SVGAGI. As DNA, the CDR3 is TGTGCCAGCAGTTACCAGGGACAGGGGATCGGGGAGCAGTACTTC. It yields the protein CASSYQGQGIGEQYF.

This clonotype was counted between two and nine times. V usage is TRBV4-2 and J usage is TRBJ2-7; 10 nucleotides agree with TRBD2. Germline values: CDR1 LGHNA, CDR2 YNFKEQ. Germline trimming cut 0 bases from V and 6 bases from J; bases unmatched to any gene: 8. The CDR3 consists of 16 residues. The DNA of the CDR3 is TGTGCCAGCAGCCAAGATTGGCTAGCGGGAGTGAGCGAGCAGTACTTC. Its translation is CASSQDWLAGVSEQYF.

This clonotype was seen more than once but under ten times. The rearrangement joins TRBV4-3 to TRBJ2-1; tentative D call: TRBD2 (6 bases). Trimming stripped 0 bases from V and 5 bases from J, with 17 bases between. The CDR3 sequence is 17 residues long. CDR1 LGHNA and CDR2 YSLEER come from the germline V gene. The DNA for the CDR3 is TGCGCCAGCAGCCAAGATCGTCCGGGAGCCCCTAACAATGAGCAGTTCTTC. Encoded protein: CASSQDRPGAPNNEQFF.

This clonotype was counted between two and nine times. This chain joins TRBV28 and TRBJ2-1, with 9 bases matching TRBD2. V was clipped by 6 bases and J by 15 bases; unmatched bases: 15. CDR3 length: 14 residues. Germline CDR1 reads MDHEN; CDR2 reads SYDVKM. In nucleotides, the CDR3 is TGTGCCAGCAGGCCTGGAAATAGCGGGAGAGGGGGGTTCTTC. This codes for CASRPGNSGRGGFF.